A selection of T cell receptor beta chains follows, all from one sample in a study of graft-versus-host responses after intestinal transplantation. The protocol was immunoSEQ multiplex PCR, while the TCRdb copy is restricted to in-frame clones and leaves out a portion. The top ten hold about 6.3% of the sample, which has about 3,000 clones, under 35% seen once. The sample consisted of alloreactive CD4+ T cells from a mixed lymphocyte reaction culture, taken before transplantation. The receptors here all came from a human patient who was an organ donor for intestinal transplantation. Each CDR3 is given with its conserved first and last residue. A D gene is named only where the DNA matches it firmly. Clone size is shown for a subset of rows, as once, few, many or a class of expanded clone.

D gene: .; clone size: medium-sized; V gene: TRBV5-1; J gene: TRBJ2-3; CDR3 DNA: TGCGCCAGCAGCGGCAGTGCAGATACGCAGTATTTT; CDR3 protein: CASSGSADTQYF
D gene: TRBD1; clone size: .; V gene: TRBV5-1; J gene: TRBJ1-2; CDR3 DNA: TGCGCCAGCAGCTTAGACCCCGGGACAGGGGGTAACTATGGCTACACCTTC; CDR3 protein: CASSLDPGTGGNYGYTF
D gene: .; clone size: medium-sized; V gene: TRBV18; J gene: TRBJ1-3; CDR3 DNA: TGTGCCAGCTCGCCGAACCTACCCTCTGGAAACACCATATATTTT; CDR3 protein: CASSPNLPSGNTIYF
D gene: TRBD1; clone size: few; V gene: TRBV5-1; J gene: TRBJ2-2; CDR3 DNA: TGCGCCAGCAGTTATGGACAGGGGGGACGTGTCGGGGAGCTGTTTTTT; CDR3 protein: CASSYGQGGRVGELFF
D gene: .; clone size: few; V gene: TRBV5-4; J gene: TRBJ2-3; CDR3 DNA: TGTGCCAGCAGCTTGGGACTATTATTGGATACGCAGTATTTT; CDR3 protein: CASSLGLLLDTQYF
D gene: .; clone size: .; V gene: TRBV19; J gene: TRBJ1-6; CDR3 DNA: TGTGCCAGTAGAAAAGACAGGTACTATAATTCACCCCTCCACTTT; CDR3 protein: CASRKDRYYNSPLHF
D gene: TRBD2; clone size: medium-sized; V gene: TRBV7-2; J gene: TRBJ2-7; CDR3 DNA: TGTGCCAGCAGCTTACGGGGGGGAGCCTACGAGCAGTACTTC; CDR3 protein: CASSLRGGAYEQYF
D gene: .; clone size: .; V gene: TRBV5-4; J gene: TRBJ2-5; CDR3 DNA: TGTGCCAGCAGCCAACGGGGGCGCCAAGAGACCCAGTACTTC; CDR3 protein: CASSQRGRQETQYF
D gene: .; clone size: .; V gene: TRBV6-5; J gene: TRBJ1-5; CDR3 DNA: TGTGCCAGCAGTCTCCGGACAGCGGGGGATCAGCCCCAGCATTTT; CDR3 protein: CASSLRTAGDQPQHF
D gene: TRBD1; clone size: .; V gene: TRBV5-1; J gene: TRBJ2-5; CDR3 DNA: TGCGCCAGCAGCATCCCACAGGGGGCGGGGGAGACCCAGTACTTC; CDR3 protein: CASSIPQGAGETQYF
D gene: .; clone size: .; V gene: TRBV1; J gene: TRBJ1-2; CDR3 DNA: TGCACCAGCAGTTGTACGTGTTTGCGAAAGACCTATGGCTACACCTTC; CDR3 protein: CTSSCTCLRKTYGYTF
D gene: TRBD2; clone size: large; V gene: TRBV5-6; J gene: TRBJ2-3; CDR3 DNA: TGTGCCAGCAGCTTGTATCTAGCGGGGGTTACAGATACGCAGTATTTT; CDR3 protein: CASSLYLAGVTDTQYF